The sequence of this TCR beta chain was determined in a study of cytotoxic CD8 clonotypes in ibrutinib-treated CLL. Here immunoSEQ multiplex PCR was the method, and the copy in TCRdb shows in-frame clones only, minus some. The table includes about 130,000 clones, roughly 84% detected once. The CDR3 runs to 13 residues. With V trimmed by 4 bases and J by 5 bases, 5 bases remained unmatched. The V gene's germline CDR1 is SGHRS and CDR2 YFSETQ. The sample holds a few counts of this clone. Its target is unknown. The study's findings and limits: Clonality was higher at ibrutinib response and returned toward baseline at progression. The public clonotypes identified were infrequent and showed contraction or stability on treatment. Clonality at baseline surpassed age-matched healthy donors and tracked circulating CD8+ T-cell counts.

This TCR came from a human donor with chronic lymphocytic leukemia. This specimen consisted of PBMCs, obtained after 24 months of ibrutinib treatment. V and J are TRBV5-1 and TRBJ1-1; 7 nucleotides align to TRBD1. CDR3 sequence: CASSEGARTEAFF. CDR3 bases: TGCGCCAGCAGCGAGGGGGCGCGGACTGAAGCTTTCTTT.